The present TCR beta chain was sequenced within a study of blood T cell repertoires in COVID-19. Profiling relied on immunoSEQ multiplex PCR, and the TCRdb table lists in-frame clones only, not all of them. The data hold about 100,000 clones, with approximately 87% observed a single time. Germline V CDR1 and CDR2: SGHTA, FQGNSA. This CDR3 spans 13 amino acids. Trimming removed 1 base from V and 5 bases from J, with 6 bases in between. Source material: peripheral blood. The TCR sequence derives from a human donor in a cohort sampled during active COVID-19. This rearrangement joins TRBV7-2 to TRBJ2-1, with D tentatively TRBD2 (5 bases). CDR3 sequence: CASSLVGDNEQFF. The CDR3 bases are TGTGCCAGCAGCTTAGTCGGGGACAATGAGCAGTTCTTC.